The 21 T cell receptor beta chains below come from one sample, sequenced in a study of T cells in Graves' hyperthyroidism and ophthalmopathy. Amplified TCR beta CDR3 regions came from RNA transcripts. The HTBI primer set drove a first-round RT-PCR of the TCR CDR3. One entry per CDR3 protein, called by TCRdb with MiXCR from the multiplex PCR reads. This sample yields a few hundred thousand distinct CDR3 sequences, of which around 13% are seen a single time; around a fifth belongs to the top ten. Sequenced material: blood. The origin of the receptors is a young woman with Graves' ophthalmopathy.

Many counts were recorded for this clonotype. The genes are TRBV3-1 and TRBJ2-2; the match to TRBD2 covers 7 bases. This CDR3 is 16 amino acids long. The V gene end was trimmed by 0 bases and the J gene end by 5 bases; junction bases not matched to a gene: 6. Per the germline V gene, CDR1 is LGHDT and CDR2 is YNNKEL (reference sequence). CDR3 DNA: TGTGCCAGCAGCCAAGATCGGCGGGGAGGGACCGGGGAGCTGTTTTTT. Residues: CASSQDRRGGTGELFF.

This clonotype was recorded at least ten times. The chain links TRBV20-1 to TRBJ2-7; 13 nucleotides agree with TRBD2. The CDR3 extends over 15 amino acids. The germline V gene encodes CDR1 DFQATT and CDR2 SNEGSKA (reference sequence). V was clipped by 3 bases and J by 6 bases; unmatched bases: 8. The CDR3 protein is CSASASTSGGSEQYF. CDR3 coding DNA: TGCAGTGCTAGCGCCTCGACTAGCGGGGGGTCCGAGCAGTACTTC.

This clonotype was seen a handful of times. V usage is TRBV9 and J usage is TRBJ2-1, with D perhaps TRBD2 (6 bases). Germline values: CDR1 SGDLS, CDR2 YYNGEE. Trimming cost V 1 base and J 4 bases, with 18 bases left between them. The CDR3 extends over 17 amino acids. The CDR3 loop is CASSVPTGTPLYNEQFF. The CDR3 DNA follows: TGTGCCAGCAGCGTACCCACCGGGACTCCTCTTTACAATGAGCAGTTCTTC.

This clonotype was recorded many times. The chain recombines TRBV28 with TRBJ2-3, with TRBD2 as a possible D gene (6 bases). V lost 8 bases and J 2 bases, leaving 14 bases between the germline ends. From germline, CDR1 is MDHEN and CDR2 SYDVKM. CDR3 size: 14 residues. CDR3 DNA sequence: TGTGCCAGCCGGAGGGACTTAAACACAGATACGCAGTATTTT. Translation gives CASRRDLNTDTQYF.

Ten or more counts support this clonotype. This chain connects TRBV7-9 to TRBJ2-1, with no clear D. Trimming shortened V by 1 base and J by 12 bases, and 10 bases separated the two germline ends. Germline CDR1 is SEHNR and CDR2 is FQNEAQ (reference sequence). The CDR3 loop spans 12 amino acids. CDR3 loop: CASSLDHPRQFF. The CDR3 DNA reads TGTGCCAGCAGCTTAGATCACCCCAGGCAGTTCTTC.

This clonotype has a count of ten or more. This chain uses TRBV7-2 with TRBJ2-1; D is possibly TRBD2 (7 bases). V was shortened by 7 bases and J by 2 bases, with 12 bases between the two germline ends. Germline CDR1 is SGHTA and CDR2 is FQGNSA. This CDR3 has 14 residues. For the CDR3, the DNA is TGTGCCAGCATGAGGGGGGGAACCTACAATGAGCAGTTCTTC. Encoded protein: CASMRGGTYNEQFF.

The genes are TRBV12-3 or TRBV12-4 and TRBJ2-4; D is uncertain. With 7 bases removed from V and 6 bases from J, the gap between germline ends came to 7 bases. CDR3 length: 11 amino acids. The DNA of the CDR3 is TGTGCCAGCACCCTAAGAAACATTCAGTACTTC. It is translated as CASTLRNIQYF.

This clonotype was counted many times. The V and J genes are TRBV11-2 and TRBJ2-5, with D possibly being TRBD1 (5 bases). The CDR3 has 14 residues. The V gene's germline CDR1 is SGHAT and CDR2 FQNNGV. The ends were cut back, 0 bases at V and 2 bases at J, with 7 bases in the middle. CDR3 DNA sequence: TGTGCCAGCAGCTTAGAAGGGGCACAAGAGACCCAGTACTTC. Translation gives CASSLEGAQETQYF. The full variable domain, its missing parts supplied by reference TRBV11-2 and TRBJ2-5, is EAGVAQSPRYKIIEKRQSVAFWCNPISGHATLYWYQQILGQGPKLLIQFQNNGVVDDSQLPKDRFSAERLKGVDSTLKIQPAKLEDSAVYLCASSLEGAQETQYFGPGTRLLVL.

This clonotype was seen repeatedly, ten times or more. This rearrangement joins TRBV7-8 to TRBJ2-3; 8 nucleotides align to TRBD2. The CDR3 runs to 21 residues. CDR1 is SGHVS, CDR2 FQNEAQ, per germline. V lost 5 bases, J lost 0 bases, and 22 bases stayed unmatched. The CDR3 is CASSRLATDLNIKFSTDTQYF. CDR3 DNA: TGTGCCAGCAGCCGACTAGCGACCGACCTTAATATAAAATTTAGCACAGATACGCAGTATTTT. Looking up the rest from reference TRBV7-8 and TRBJ2-3 gives the full variable domain: GAGVSQSPRYKVAKRGQDVALRCDPISGHVSLFWYQQALGQGPEFLTYFQNEAQLDKSGLPSDRFFAERPEGSVSTLKIQRTQQEDSAVYLCASSRLATDLNIKFSTDTQYFGPGTRLTVL.

The chain has TRBV6-5 and TRBJ1-4; 9 nucleotides align to TRBD1. The CDR3 is made up of 14 amino acids. In germline, CDR1 is MNHEY, CDR2 SVGAGI. V trimming: 2 bases; J trimming: 10 bases; junction bases outside the gene matches: 5. CDR3 in DNA: TGTGCCAGCAGTTACGGGACAGGGTCTGTAAAACTGTTTTTT. This sequence encodes CASSYGTGSVKLFF.

Many counts were recorded for this clonotype. This chain uses TRBV18 with TRBJ2-3; no firm D call. V was pared by 2 bases and J by 2 bases, with 8 bases between. The CDR3 contains 14 residues. Germline-derived CDR1 and CDR2 are KGHSH and LQKENI. The DNA for the CDR3 is TGTGCCAGCTCACCAAACTGGCACACAGATACGCAGTATTTT. This encodes CASSPNWHTDTQYF.

This clonotype was recorded many times. This chain joins TRBV28 and TRBJ1-4, with TRBD1 matching over 8 bases. V dropped 3 bases and J dropped 7; count of bases not matched to a gene: 4. This CDR3 spans 14 amino acids. The germline V gene has CDR1 MDHEN and CDR2 SYDVKM. CDR3 sequence reads: CASSFVQGVEKLFF. Here the CDR3 DNA reads TGTGCCAGCAGTTTTGTACAGGGGGTTGAAAAACTGTTTTTT.

V and J are TRBV19 and TRBJ1-2; tentatively, D is TRBD1 (6 bases). This CDR3 contains 15 residues. Germline V gives CDR1 LNHDA, CDR2 SQIVND (reference sequence). V gave up 4 bases and J gave up 1 base, with 13 bases separating them. CDR3 sequence reads: CASSTRGAINYGYTF. The CDR3 DNA reads as TGTGCCAGTAGTACGCGGGGGGCGATTAACTATGGCTACACCTTC.

Ten or more counts support this clonotype. The rearrangement joins TRBV11-2 to TRBJ2-3; no firm D call. Trimming removed 2 bases from V and 0 bases from J, with 15 bases in between. Per germline, CDR1 SGHAT and CDR2 FQNNGV. This CDR3 has 17 residues. Here the CDR3 reads CASSLSRFSYSTDTQYF. The CDR3 coding sequence is TGTGCCAGCAGCTTAAGCCGCTTTAGTTATAGCACAGATACGCAGTATTTT.

This clonotype was detected ten times or more. The chain has TRBV28 and TRBJ2-5, with 13 positions matching TRBD2. J gave up 2 bases and V 3 bases, and 6 bases lay outside the gene matches. The CDR3 sequence is 17 residues long. Germline CDR1 and CDR2: MDHEN and SYDVKM. As DNA, the CDR3 is TGTGCCAGCAGTTTCGAGACTAGCGGGGGGCAACAAGAGACCCAGTACTTC. Its translation is CASSFETSGGQQETQYF.

This clonotype has at least ten counts. The J gene is TRBJ1-5, the V gene TRBV9, with 7 bases aligning to TRBD1. The V segment lost 0 bases and the J segment 3 bases; nucleotides outside the gene matches: 3. The CDR3 is 15 amino acids. Per germline, CDR1 SGDLS and CDR2 YYNGEE. CDR3 DNA sequence: TGTGCCAGCAGCGTAGAGGACAGGTTCAATCAGCCCCAGCATTTT. Its protein is CASSVEDRFNQPQHF.

This clonotype showed up many times. This chain uses TRBV7-9 with TRBJ1-5; 7 bases agree with TRBD1. In germline, CDR1 is SEHNR, CDR2 FQNEAQ (reference sequence). V shed 5 bases, J shed 5 bases, and the junction held 6 bases outside the gene matches. There are 14 residues in the CDR3. This CDR3 reads CASSIDRDDQPQHF. CDR3 DNA: TGTGCCAGCAGCATTGACAGGGATGATCAGCCCCAGCATTTT. The whole variable domain, filled in from reference TRBV7-9 and TRBJ1-5, reads DTGVSQNPRHKITKRGQNVTFRCDPISEHNRLYWYRQTLGQGPEFLTYFQNEAQLEKSRLLSDRFSAERPKGSFSTLEIQRTEQGDSAMYLCASSIDRDDQPQHFGDGTRLSIL.

This clonotype has a count of ten or more. The gene calls are TRBV3-1 and TRBJ2-7, with D maybe TRBD2 (6 bases). Trimming removed 1 base from V and 0 bases from J, with 13 bases in between. Germline V gene sequence: CDR1 LGHDT, CDR2 YNNKEL (reference sequence). This CDR3 is built from 16 residues. CDR3 loop: CASSQGVGGTSYEQYF. CDR3 DNA sequence: TGTGCCAGCAGCCAAGGGGTTGGCGGGACCTCCTACGAGCAGTACTTC.

This clonotype was picked up many times. The chain couples TRBV18 to TRBJ1-4, with 9 bases fitting TRBD1. The ends lost 6 bases at V and 5 bases at J; junction bases unmatched: 10. The CDR3 loop spans 16 amino acids. CDR1 is KGHSH and CDR2 is LQKENI in the germline V gene. CDR3 region: CASSHYPGQGNEKLFF. DNA of the CDR3: TGTGCCAGCTCGCATTACCCGGGACAGGGAAATGAAAAACTGTTTTTT.

This clonotype was recorded at least ten times. The chain links TRBV24-1 to TRBJ2-2; D is possibly TRBD2 (5 bases). Germline V gene data show CDR1 as KGHDR and CDR2 as SFDVKD. Trimming removed 6 bases at V and 1 base at J, with 11 bases between. The CDR3 spans 15 residues. In nucleotides, the CDR3 is TGTGCCACCAGTCGGGGTCATGTGAACACCGGGGAGCTGTTTTTT. It yields the protein CATSRGHVNTGELFF.

The chain links TRBV29-1 to TRBJ2-7; unclear D gene. The germline V gene encodes CDR1 SQVTM and CDR2 ANQGSEA. The V and J ends lost 4 bases and 2 bases respectively, with 9 bases between them. This CDR3 has 12 residues. The CDR3 DNA is TGCAGCGTTGTCGGCCGAACCTACGAGCAGTACTTC. Protein product: CSVVGRTYEQYF.